These 14 T cell receptor beta chains came from one sample sequenced in a study of molecular identifiers for immune sequencing clone quantification. TCRdb called the PCR reads again in MiXCR, with one record for every CDR3 protein. Of about 330,000 distinct CDR3 sequences in the sample, about 22% were seen once. The sample comprised naive CD8+ T cells from blood, with Jurkat cell RNA spiked in. As for subset: FACS-sorted CD8+CD4-CCR7+CD45RA+ naive T cells. These receptor sequences come from a human donor in good health. Some libraries in this study had Jurkat cell RNA spiked in.

J is TRBJ2-5 and V is TRBV14, with D hard to call. This CDR3 comprises 13 residues. CDR1 is SGHDN and CDR2 is FVKESK in the germline V gene. Trimming stripped 4 bases from V and 5 bases from J, with 11 bases between. In DNA, the CDR3 is TGTGCCAGCAGCCCTGGACCGTGGGAGACCCAGTACTTC. This translates into CASSPGPWETQYF. The full variable domain, completed using reference TRBV14 and TRBJ2-5, is EAGVTQFPSHSVIEKGQTVTLRCDPISGHDNLYWYRRVMGKEIKFLLHFVKESKQDESGMPNNRFLAERTGGTYSTLKVQPAELEDSGVYFCASSPGPWETQYFGPGTRLLVL.

The CDR3 DNA follows: TGTGCCTGGAGTGCAGTTAACTATGGCTACACCTTC. It codes for CAWSAVNYGYTF. The chain recombines TRBV30 with TRBJ1-2; no definite D call. Per the germline V gene, CDR1 is GTSNPN and CDR2 is SVGIG (reference sequence). V dropped 1 base and J dropped 1 base, with 4 bases sitting between them. This CDR3 is built from 12 residues.

The genes are TRBV24-1 and TRBJ2-3; D remains unclear. This CDR3 comprises 13 residues. The V end was cut by 5 bases, the J end by 4 bases, with 9 bases between. Germline V CDR1 and CDR2: KGHDR, SFDVKD. The CDR3 reads CATSGLGADTQYF. As DNA, the CDR3 is TGTGCCACCAGTGGACTTGGGGCAGATACGCAGTATTTT.

This chain uses TRBV24-1 with TRBJ2-3, with 10 bases matching TRBD2. V gave up 3 bases and J gave up 6 bases; unmatched junction bases: 8. CDR1 is KGHDR, CDR2 SFDVKD, per germline. The CDR3 has 16 amino acids. The CDR3 nucleotides are TGTGCCACCAGTGATCGACTAGCGGGTCACGGGGATACGCAGTATTTT. Translating it yields CATSDRLAGHGDTQYF.

This rearrangement joins TRBV28 to TRBJ2-2; unclear D gene. V gave up 6 bases and J gave up 0 bases, with 8 bases separating them. The V gene's germline CDR1 is MDHEN and CDR2 SYDVKM. This CDR3 has 14 amino acids. CDR3 DNA sequence: TGTGCCAGCAGCCCATGGTCGAACACCGGGGAGCTGTTTTTT. As protein: CASSPWSNTGELFF.

The chain carries TRBV6-5 and TRBJ2-6; either TRBD1 or TRBD2 may supply D (6 bases each). Germline V gene sequence: CDR1 MNHEY, CDR2 SVGAGI. The CDR3 is 18 residues long. V lost 0 bases and J 2 bases, leaving 14 bases between the germline ends. The CDR3 DNA sequence: TGTGCCAGCAGTTACTCGACGGGGGCGTTTGCTGGGGCCAACGTCCTGACTTTC. Amino acids: CASSYSTGAFAGANVLTF.

This clonotype was seen a few times. The gene calls are TRBV4-3 and TRBJ2-1, with 9 bases aligning to TRBD2. Germline V gene data show CDR1 as LGHNA and CDR2 as YSLEER. V lost 0 bases and J lost 3; bases outside the gene matches: 3. The CDR3 has 16 amino acids. CDR3 sequence (DNA): TGCGCCAGCAGCCAAGAGAGACTAGCGGACTACAATGAGCAGTTCTTC. Translated: CASSQERLADYNEQFF.

The sample holds many counts of this clonotype. The genes are TRBV7-9 and TRBJ1-4, with a weak D call TRBD1 (5 bases). The V gene's germline CDR1 is SEHNR and CDR2 FQNEAQ (reference sequence). Trimming pared 5 bases from V and 1 base from J, leaving 14 bases between. CDR3 length: 16 residues. The CDR3 sequence: CASSQTEEGTNEKLFF. For the CDR3, the DNA is TGTGCCAGCAGCCAGACAGAAGAGGGAACTAATGAAAAACTGTTTTTT.

This clonotype came up a few times. The chain couples TRBV13 to TRBJ2-5; the match to TRBD2 covers 8 bases. Losses at the gene ends were 5 bases for V and 1 base for J; bases not matched to a gene: 9. Germline CDR1 is PRHDT and CDR2 is FYEKMQ (reference sequence). The CDR3 runs to 16 residues. The CDR3 spells CASSPTPTSGQETQYF. The CDR3, as DNA: TGTGCCAGCAGCCCAACCCCCACTAGCGGCCAAGAGACCCAGTACTTC.

The chain uses TRBV7-9 and TRBJ2-1, with unresolved D. The CDR3 is 15 residues long. Germline V gene lookup returns CDR1 SEHNR and CDR2 FQNEAQ (reference sequence). Trimming left V 5 bases short and J 9 bases short, with 20 bases between. The CDR3 loop is CASSAKNYISGEQFF. The CDR3 DNA is TGTGCCAGCAGCGCGAAAAACTACATATCCGGTGAGCAGTTCTTC. Full variable domain (outside the CDR3, taken from reference TRBV7-9 and TRBJ2-1): DTGVSQNPRHKITKRGQNVTFRCDPISEHNRLYWYRQTLGQGPEFLTYFQNEAQLEKSRLLSDRFSAERPKGSFSTLEIQRTEQGDSAMYLCASSAKNYISGEQFFGPGTRLTVL.

About this clonotype: One end of the junction does not line up with germline, which may come from a read error. The chain carries TRBV6-5 and TRBJ2-6; D may correspond to TRBD1 or TRBD2 (6 bases each). This CDR3 spans 16 amino acids. Germline CDR1 MNHEY, CDR2 SVGAGI. CDR3 sequence reads: CASTGLTSSGANALTF. CDR3 nucleotide sequence: TGTGCCAGCACCGGACTAACATCATCAGGGGCCAACGCCCTGACTTTC.

Points on this clonotype: With a much larger clone just one base away, this may be a read error. The V and J genes are TRBV7-9 and TRBJ2-2; weak D call: TRBD1 (7 bases). The length of the CDR3 is 17 residues. Looked up from germline, CDR1 is SEHNR and CDR2 is FQNEAQ (reference sequence). The CDR3 spells CASSARDSNLNTGGLFF. The CDR3 DNA follows: TGTGCCAGCAGCGCCCGGGACAGCAACTTAAACACCGGGGGGCTGTTTTTT.

This clonotype was observed many times. The chain is built from TRBV6-6 and TRBJ2-7; TRBD1 matches 10 bases. The germline V gene has CDR1 MNHNY and CDR2 SVGAGI (reference sequence). This CDR3 spans 13 amino acids. The V and J ends lost 6 bases and 5 bases, in that order; junction bases with no gene match: 4. The CDR3 DNA follows: TGTGCCAGCAGCCCGGGACAGGGGAACGAGCAGTACTTC. Encoded protein: CASSPGQGNEQYF.

V and J are TRBV6-5 and TRBJ2-2, with D tentatively TRBD1 (5 bases). V was pared by 1 base and J by 5 bases, with 8 bases between. The germline V gene has CDR1 MNHEY and CDR2 SVGAGI. The CDR3 is made up of 14 amino acids. The CDR3 bases are TGTGCCAGCAGTTACTTCAGGGTGACCGGGGAGCTGTTTTTT. Amino acid sequence: CASSYFRVTGELFF.